The entry that follows covers one TCR beta chain sequence. Repertoires were generated with immunoSEQ multiplex PCR, while TCRdb's copy carries only in-frame clones and drops some. The table has 200,000 to 250,000 clones, approximately 77% seen once. The data were obtained in a study of blood T cell repertoires in COVID-19. The length of the CDR3 is 15 residues. CDR1 MDHEN and CDR2 SYDVKM come from the germline V gene. The ends were cut back, 5 bases at V and 4 bases at J, with 14 bases in the middle. Sample: peripheral blood. The chain has TRBV28 and TRBJ1-4; a weak D match, TRBD1 (5 bases). This clonotype was sampled from a woman older than 75 with acute or convalescent COVID-19. The DNA of the CDR3 is TGTGCCAGCAGTCCCCCAGGGCAGAGTAATGAAAAACTGTTTTTT. Amino acids: CASSPPGQSNEKLFF. The whole variable domain, remainder taken from reference TRBV28 and TRBJ1-4, is DVKVTQSSRYLVKRTGEKVFLECVQDMDHENMFWYRQDPGLGLRLIYFSYDVKMKEKGDIPEGYSVSREKKERFSLILESASTNQTSMYLCASSPPGQSNEKLFFGSGTQLSVL.